The 13 T cell receptor beta chains presented below share a single source sample, sequenced in a study of vaccination effects on CD4 cells after COVID-19. Data came from immunoSEQ multiplex PCR; TCRdb stores just in-frame clones and leaves some out. The table includes 9,500 to 15,000 clones, about three quarters detected once. What these receptors recognize is not known. Sequencing followed a ViraFEST assay step that expanded antigen-specific CD4+ T cells with viral peptide pools. Upon completion of more than 9 days in culture, CD4+ T cells were isolated. The participants, recipients of two vaccine doses, got either BNT162b2 or mRNA-1273. The sequencing used CD4+ T cells from PBMCs cultured with SARS-CoV-2 spike peptides, collected after COVID-19 vaccination. All receptors derive from a human donor who received a COVID-19 vaccine.

The CDR3 loop is CASSLAGVNGAFF. The CDR3 nucleotides read TGTGCCAGCAGCCTGGCGGGCGTCAATGGAGCTTTCTTT. This chain connects TRBV14 to TRBJ1-1; no firm D call. The germline V gene encodes CDR1 SGHDN and CDR2 FVKESK. V was pared by 4 bases and J by 10 bases, with 16 bases between. This CDR3 comprises 13 residues. Full variable domain (rest looked up from reference TRBV14 and TRBJ1-1): EAGVTQFPSHSVIEKGQTVTLRCDPISGHDNLYWYRRVMGKEIKFLLHFVKESKQDESGMPNNRFLAERTGGTYSTLKVQPAELEDSGVYFCASSLAGVNGAFFGQGTRLTVV.

V gene TRBV3-1 (or the pseudogene TRBV3-2) combines with J gene TRBJ2-1; TRBD2 is a possible D gene (5 bases). The V end was cut by 0 bases, the J end by 9 bases, with 9 bases between. This CDR3 contains 13 residues. Germline V gene lookup returns CDR1 LGHDT and CDR2 YNNKEL (reference sequence). The CDR3 region has the DNA TGTGCCAGCAGCCAAGATATGGGGAGTGAGCAGTTCTTC. Its protein is CASSQDMGSEQFF.

The chain couples TRBV30 to TRBJ1-5, with D uncertain. The CDR3 is made up of 14 amino acids. The germline V and J ends were trimmed by 1 base and 0 bases, with 7 bases remaining between them. The V gene's germline CDR1 is GTSNPN and CDR2 SVGIG (reference sequence). The chain's CDR3 is CAWSGRVSNQPQHF. CDR3 bases: TGTGCCTGGAGTGGACGGGTTAGCAATCAGCCCCAGCATTTT.

The table lists this clone with a count of one. The rearrangement uses TRBV4-1 and TRBJ2-6, with D maybe TRBD1 (6 bases). The CDR3 loop spans 16 amino acids. V lost 0 bases, J lost 4 bases, and 10 bases lay in between. Germline V gives CDR1 MGHRA, CDR2 YSYEKL. CDR3 sequence reads: CASSQDQGSGANVLTF. CDR3 DNA sequence: TGCGCCAGCAGCCAAGATCAGGGGAGCGGGGCCAACGTCCTGACTTTC.

The J gene is TRBJ1-4, the V gene TRBV9; 10 bases are a match to TRBD1. Per the germline V gene, CDR1 is SGDLS and CDR2 is YYNGEE. After removal of 3 bases from V and 3 bases from J, the junction contained 2 bases not matched to a gene. The CDR3 runs to 15 residues. In nucleotides, the CDR3 is TGTGCCAGCAGCGGTGGGACAGGGGCTAATGAAAAACTGTTTTTT. Translation gives CASSGGTGANEKLFF. The whole variable domain, remainder taken from reference TRBV9 and TRBJ1-4, is DSGVTQTPKHLITATGQRVTLRCSPRSGDLSVYWYQQSLDQGLQFLIQYYNGEERAKGNILERFSAQQFPDLHSELNLSSLELGDSALYFCASSGGTGANEKLFFGSGTQLSVL.

This clone was picked up a small number of times. The chain uses TRBV6-6 and TRBJ1-4, with D possibly matching TRBD1 (5 bases). The CDR3 has 10 residues. Trimming removed 10 bases from V and 7 bases from J, with 7 bases in between. From germline, CDR1 is MNHNY and CDR2 SVGAGI (reference sequence). This CDR3 reads CAIGGEKLFF. The CDR3 nucleotides are TGTGCCATCGGGGGTGAAAAACTGTTTTTT.

The gene calls are TRBV5-1 and TRBJ1-1; TRBD1 agrees at 9 bases. The CDR3 runs to 16 residues. V dropped 4 bases and J dropped 0; count of bases not matched to a gene: 7. Germline V gives CDR1 SGHRS, CDR2 YFSETQ. In DNA form, the CDR3 reads TGCGCCAGCAGCCCATGGACAGGGGCCATGAACACTGAAGCTTTCTTT. It is translated as CASSPWTGAMNTEAFF.

The chain joins TRBV11-3 to TRBJ2-7; D is undetermined. Germline-derived CDR1 and CDR2 are SGHNT and YENEEA. This CDR3 has 13 amino acids. Deletions cut 3 bases from V and 4 bases from J, with 10 bases between. The CDR3 DNA reads TGTGCCAGCAGCTTGCGAGACGATTACGAGCAGTACTTC. Translated, it gives CASSLRDDYEQYF. The whole variable domain, filled in from reference TRBV11-3 and TRBJ2-7, reads EAGVVQSPRYKIIEKKQPVAFWCNPISGHNTLYWYLQNLGQGPELLIRYENEEAVDDSQLPKDRFSAERLKGVDSTLKIQPAELGDSAVYLCASSLRDDYEQYFGPGTRLTVT.

By sample fraction, this clone is medium-sized (0.01 to 0.1%). This chain links TRBV3-1 (or the pseudogene TRBV3-2) with TRBJ1-1; TRBD1 aligns across 7 bases. J gave up 0 bases and V 5 bases, and 9 bases lay outside the gene matches. The CDR3 is 16 residues long. Germline V lookup: CDR1 LGHDT, CDR2 YNNKEL (reference sequence). The CDR3: CASSVRTGAMNTEAFF. The CDR3 DNA follows: TGTGCCAGCAGCGTCCGGACAGGAGCGATGAACACTGAAGCTTTCTTT.

This clone occurred a few times. The V and J genes are TRBV28 and TRBJ1-2, with D unresolved. Trimming removed 6 bases from V and 9 bases from J, with 8 bases in between. Per germline, CDR1 MDHEN and CDR2 SYDVKM. The length of the CDR3 is 10 residues. CDR3: CASSRASYTF. In DNA, the CDR3 is TGTGCCAGCAGCCGGGCGAGCTACACCTTC.

In DNA form, the CDR3 reads TGTGCCAGCAGCTTAGGGAGTGGGGGGTACACTGAAGCTTTCTTT. It encodes CASSLGSGGYTEAFF. This chain joins TRBV11-2 and TRBJ1-1; D might be TRBD1 (5 bases). With 1 base removed from V and 3 bases from J, the gap between germline ends came to 12 bases. Germline V gene lookup returns CDR1 SGHAT and CDR2 FQNNGV. The CDR3 length is 15 residues.

V usage is TRBV29-1 and J usage is TRBJ2-5; 7 bases fit TRBD1. The CDR3 is 14 residues long. Trimming removed 0 bases from V and 2 bases from J; junction bases left unmatched: 3. The V gene's germline CDR1 is SQVTM and CDR2 ANQGSEA. The CDR3 coding sequence is TGCAGCGTTGAAGATCGGGACAGACAAGAGACCCAGTACTTC. Translation gives CSVEDRDRQETQYF.

V and J are TRBV4-2 and TRBJ1-2; 10 nucleotides line up with TRBD1. The ends lost 0 bases at V and 5 bases at J; junction bases unmatched: 9. The CDR3 is made up of 17 amino acids. Per germline, CDR1 LGHNA and CDR2 YNFKEQ. CDR3 DNA sequence: TGTGCCAGCAGCCAAGATTCGGGACAGGGGAATCCGTATGGCTACACCTTC. Protein product: CASSQDSGQGNPYGYTF.